The present T cell receptor beta chain was sequenced within a study of control samples from healthy donors and cancer patients. Germline CDR1 is LNHDA and CDR2 is SQIVND (reference sequence). This CDR3 comprises 15 residues. V trimming: 4 bases; J trimming: 6 bases; junction bases outside the gene matches: 11. Clones were sequenced by immunoSEQ multiplex PCR, and TCRdb holds only the in-frame ones, with some missing. The sample carries about 160,000 clones, about 94% recorded once. Sequencing was performed on PBMCs. This receptor was taken from a man in his fifties or sixties with colorectal cancer. This chain links TRBV19 with TRBJ2-7; 8 bases agree with TRBD1. The CDR3 DNA sequence: TGTGCCAGTAGTACGAGGATGCAGGGGGCCGGCGAGCAGTACTTC. It is translated as CASSTRMQGAGEQYF.